Shown below are 21 T cell receptor beta chains from a single sample sequenced in a study of T cells in Graves' hyperthyroidism and ophthalmopathy. Amplification of TCR beta CDR3 regions was performed using RNA transcripts as template. First-round RT-PCR targeting the TCR CDR3 was performed with the HTBI primer set. TCRdb ran MiXCR on the multiplex PCR reads and lists one entry per CDR3 protein. The sample lists 550,000 to 600,000 distinct CDR3 sequences, over 15% seen once, with around a sixth in the top ten. Sequencing was carried out using blood. The origin of the receptors is a woman under 30 with Graves' hyperthyroidism.

The sample holds a few counts of this clonotype. J is TRBJ1-1 and V is TRBV20-1; D gene ambiguous. The ends were cut back, 4 bases at V and 1 base at J, with 16 bases in the middle. CDR3 size: 15 residues. CDR1 and CDR2 (germline): DFQATT, SNEGSKA (reference sequence). The CDR3 is CSATSNQPGNTEAFF. The CDR3 nucleotides are TGCAGTGCTACTAGTAACCAACCGGGGAACACTGAAGCTTTCTTT.

This clonotype was counted between two and nine times. The rearrangement joins TRBV16 to TRBJ1-4; D unresolved. This CDR3 has 16 amino acids. Trimming cost V 0 bases and J 4 bases, with 12 bases left between them. Germline V gene data show CDR1 as KGHSY and CDR2 as FQNENV. The DNA of the CDR3 is TGTGCCAGCAGCCAATCCCTGGCAGGCAGTAATGAAAAACTGTTTTTT. Protein: CASSQSLAGSNEKLFF. Using reference TRBV16 and TRBJ1-4 for the parts outside the CDR3, the full variable domain is GEEVAQTPKHLVRGEGQKAKLYCAPIKGHSYVFWYQQVLKNEFKFLISFQNENVFDETGMPKERFSAKCLPNSPCSLEIQATKLEDSAVYFCASSQSLAGSNEKLFFGSGTQLSVL.

In its sample, this clonotype was seen many times. The chain carries TRBV2 and TRBJ1-2, with D unclear. Germline loops: CDR1 SNHLY, CDR2 FYNNEI. CDR3 size: 13 residues. V lost 1 base and J lost 4, with 7 bases in between. The CDR3 region is CASSEEGSYGYTF. The DNA of the CDR3 is TGTGCCAGCAGTGAAGAGGGTTCCTATGGCTACACCTTC.

This clonotype came up many times. V is TRBV11-1 and J is TRBJ1-1, with D perhaps matching TRBD1 (5 bases). This CDR3 is 13 amino acids long. Deletions cut 7 bases from V and 3 bases from J, with 12 bases between. Per germline, CDR1 SGHAT and CDR2 FQDESV (reference sequence). The CDR3 protein is CASTRGADTEAFF. CDR3 nucleotides: TGTGCCAGCACCAGAGGGGCGGACACTGAAGCTTTCTTT.

A word on this clonotype: The junction differs from germline at one of its ends, possibly a read error. This chain uses TRBV6-1 with TRBJ2-1; 10 bases match TRBD2. Per germline, CDR1 MNHNS and CDR2 SASEGT. The CDR3 length is 16 residues. The CDR3 DNA reads TGTGTCAGCAGCTCCCGAGCGGGGGGGCAACACAATGAGCAGTTCTTC. Protein: CVSSSRAGGQHNEQFF.

In regard to this clonotype: This may be a read error, as it is one base from a much larger clone. A read error is likely, as this CDR3 ends without the conserved phenylalanine or tryptophan. The genes are TRBV2 and TRBJ1-6; D might be TRBD1 (5 bases). V was trimmed by 8 bases and J by 10 bases, leaving 15 bases between them. CDR1 is SNHLY and CDR2 is FYNNEI in the germline V gene. This CDR3 comprises 13 residues. As DNA, the CDR3 is TGTGCCAGCGGGGTGGGGCGTGGGTCACCCCTCCACTCT. It specifies CASGVGRGSPLHS.

This clonotype came up many times. The chain joins TRBV28 to TRBJ1-5; 11 bases fit TRBD1. The CDR3 contains 18 residues. Germline lookup yields CDR1 MDHEN and CDR2 SYDVKM. J gave up 0 bases and V 5 bases, and 9 bases lay outside the gene matches. Here the CDR3 DNA reads TGTGCCAGCAGTCAGGGGACAGGGGGAGATTATAGCAATCAGCCCCAGCATTTT. This codes for CASSQGTGGDYSNQPQHF.

As to this clonotype: The junction departs from the called germline gene at one end, perhaps through a read error. The chain joins TRBV19 to TRBJ1-2, with D possibly being TRBD1 (5 bases). This CDR3 region has 14 residues. CDR1 is LNHDA and CDR2 is SQIVND in the germline V gene (reference sequence). CDR3: CTSRIDSYSGGYTF. CDR3 in DNA: TGTACCAGTAGGATAGACAGTTATTCGGGGGGCTACACCTTC.

V and J are TRBV7-2 and TRBJ2-7; D tentatively reads TRBD1 or TRBD2 (6 bases each). Trimming left V 1 base short and J 1 base short, with 11 bases between. Germline CDR1 and CDR2: SGHTA and FQGNSA. This CDR3 region has 15 residues. The DNA for the CDR3 is TGTGCCAGCAGCTTAGAGGGGGGATTTTCCTACGAGCAGTACTTC. It encodes CASSLEGGFSYEQYF.

The V and J genes are TRBV5-8 and TRBJ1-6; 12 positions agree with TRBD1. V was pared by 4 bases and J by 8 bases, with 13 bases of the junction left unmatched. Germline V gene data show CDR1 as SGHTS and CDR2 as YDEGEE. The CDR3 consists of 18 residues. CDR3 in DNA: TGTGCCAGCAGCCAAACCCCGGGACAGGGGGCGATTTATTCACCCCTCCACTTT. As protein: CASSQTPGQGAIYSPLHF.

For this clonotype: Just one base apart from a much larger clone, this may be a read error. The J gene is TRBJ2-5, the V gene TRBV28; 7 nucleotides agree with TRBD1. This CDR3 contains 16 residues. Germline CDR1 reads MDHEN; CDR2 reads SYDVKM. Here the CDR3 reads CASSTGTASDRETRYF. The CDR3 DNA reads as TGTGCCAGCAGCACCGGGACAGCCTCCGATAGAGAGACCCGGTACTTC. Together with reference TRBV28 and TRBJ2-5, the CDR3 gives the full variable domain: DVKVTQSSRYLVKRTGEKVFLECVQDMDHENMFWYRQDPGLGLRLIYFSYDVKMKEKGDIPEGYSVSREKKERFSLILESASTNQTSMYLCASSTGTASDRETRYFGPGTRLLVL.

The chain joins TRBV15 to TRBJ1-5, with D possibly matching TRBD1 (5 bases). Trimming shortened V by 5 bases and J by 2 bases, and 13 bases separated the two germline ends. CDR3 length: 15 residues. Per germline, CDR1 LNHNV and CDR2 YYDKDF (reference sequence). The CDR3 loop reads CATSSSRGGNQPQHF. The CDR3 coding sequence is TGTGCCACCAGCTCCTCTCGGGGGGGCAATCAGCCCCAGCATTTT.

This clonotype showed up many times. The gene calls are TRBV3-1 and TRBJ1-1, with TRBD1 as a possible D gene (6 bases). CDR3 size: 16 residues. CDR1 LGHDT and CDR2 YNNKEL come from the germline V gene (reference sequence). The ends were cut back, 0 bases at V and 4 bases at J, with 15 bases in the middle. CDR3 sequence (DNA): TGTGCCAGCAGCCAAGAGGGGGCAAGGGGTGGCACTGAAGCTTTCTTT. It translates to CASSQEGARGGTEAFF.

This clonotype has ten or more counts. V and J are TRBV24-1 and TRBJ2-1; 7 nucleotides match TRBD1. Germline CDR1 reads KGHDR; CDR2 reads SFDVKD. This CDR3 spans 16 amino acids. Trimming at V came to 3 bases and at J to 5 bases, leaving 9 bases not matched to a gene. The CDR3 loop reads CATSDAYRGGNNEQFF. Here the CDR3 DNA reads TGTGCCACCAGTGATGCGTACAGGGGTGGTAACAATGAGCAGTTCTTC.

Of note for this clonotype: Its ends do not fully match the called genes, so a read error is possible. The rearrangement joins TRBV7-6 to TRBJ2-7; 8 positions match TRBD1. The CDR3 totals 17 residues. Germline CDR1 is SGHVS and CDR2 is FNYEAQ. The CDR3 loop is CASSQADWTGRSYEPYF. CDR3 sequence (DNA): TGTGCCAGCAGCCAAGCCGATTGGACAGGGCGGTCCTACGAGCCGTACTTC.

This clonotype was picked up many times. The chain recombines TRBV12-3 or TRBV12-4 with TRBJ2-5; a possible D gene is TRBD1 (8 bases). CDR3 length: 15 amino acids. The V end lost 6 bases, the J end lost 2 bases, and 16 bases lay between the germline ends. The CDR3 sequence is CASRLQGGNQETQYF. CDR3 nucleotides: TGTGCCAGCAGGTTACAGGGGGGGAATCAAGAGACCCAGTACTTC.

This clonotype was seen only a few times. The chain employs TRBV2 and TRBJ2-6; unclear D gene. In germline, CDR1 is SNHLY, CDR2 FYNNEI. V lost 8 bases to trimming and J lost 0 bases, with 17 bases between them. The CDR3 totals 17 residues. This CDR3 reads CASGRWIRSSGANVLTF. In nucleotides, the CDR3 is TGTGCCAGCGGCCGGTGGATCAGATCCTCTGGGGCCAACGTCCTGACTTTC.

This clonotype was seen at least ten times. The gene calls are TRBV2 and TRBJ1-1; D perhaps matches TRBD1 (6 bases). This CDR3 spans 13 amino acids. Per germline, CDR1 SNHLY and CDR2 FYNNEI. The V end was cut by 8 bases, the J end by 11 bases, with 21 bases between. The DNA of the CDR3 is TGTGCCAGCGGAAAGGGTGGGGGGGCGCGGGCTTTCTTT. This sequence encodes CASGKGGGARAFF.

This clonotype was recorded at least ten times. In DNA form, the CDR3 reads TGTGCCAGCAGCTTTTGGGACACTAGCACAGATACGCAGTATTTT. Residues: CASSFWDTSTDTQYF. J is TRBJ2-3 and V is TRBV11-2; D may be TRBD1 (6 bases). This CDR3 spans 15 amino acids. V gave up 3 bases and J gave up 0 bases, with 10 bases separating them. CDR1 and CDR2 (germline): SGHAT, FQNNGV.

This clonotype turned up a few times. V is TRBV18 and J is TRBJ2-1; 13 bases fit TRBD2. CDR3 length equals 19 residues. The V segment lost 1 base and the J segment 5 bases; nucleotides outside the gene matches: 11. CDR1 and CDR2 (germline): KGHSH, LQKENI. The CDR3 reads CASSPRLNPGLAGNNEQFF. CDR3 sequence (DNA): TGTGCCAGCTCACCACGACTCAATCCGGGACTAGCGGGAAACAATGAGCAGTTCTTC.

This clonotype was seen only a few times. This chain joins TRBV28 and TRBJ1-6, with D possibly TRBD1 on 6 matching bases. The CDR3 is 18 residues long. Trimming shortened V by 2 bases and J by 6 bases, and 20 bases separated the two germline ends. In germline, CDR1 is MDHEN, CDR2 SYDVKM. The CDR3 spells CASSLRALNRDGNSPLHF. The CDR3 DNA follows: TGTGCCAGCAGTTTACGAGCTCTGAACAGGGACGGTAATTCACCCCTCCACTTT.